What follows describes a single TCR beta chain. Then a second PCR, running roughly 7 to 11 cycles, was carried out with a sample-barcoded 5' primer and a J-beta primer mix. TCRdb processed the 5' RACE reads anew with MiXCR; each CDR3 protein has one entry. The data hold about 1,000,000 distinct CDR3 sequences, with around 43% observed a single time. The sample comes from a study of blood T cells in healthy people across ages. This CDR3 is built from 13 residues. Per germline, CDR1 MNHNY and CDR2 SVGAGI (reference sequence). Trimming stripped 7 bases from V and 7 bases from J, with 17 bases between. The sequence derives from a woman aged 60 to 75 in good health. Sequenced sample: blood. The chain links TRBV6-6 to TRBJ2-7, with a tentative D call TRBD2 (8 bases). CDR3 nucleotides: TGTGCCAGCACACGGGAGGGGGCGGGTGAGCAGTACTTC. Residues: CASTREGAGEQYF.